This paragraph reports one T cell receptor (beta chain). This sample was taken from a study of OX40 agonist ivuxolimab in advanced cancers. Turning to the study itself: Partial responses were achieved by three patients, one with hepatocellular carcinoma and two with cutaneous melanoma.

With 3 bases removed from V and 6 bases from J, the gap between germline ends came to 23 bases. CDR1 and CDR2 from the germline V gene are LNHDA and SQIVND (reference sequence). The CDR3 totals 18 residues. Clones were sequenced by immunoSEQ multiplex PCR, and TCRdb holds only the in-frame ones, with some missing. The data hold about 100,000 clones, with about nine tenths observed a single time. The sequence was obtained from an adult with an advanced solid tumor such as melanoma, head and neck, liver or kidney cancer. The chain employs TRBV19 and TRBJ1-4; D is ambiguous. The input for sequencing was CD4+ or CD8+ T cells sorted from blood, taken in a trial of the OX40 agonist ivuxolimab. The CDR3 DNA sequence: TGTGCCAGTAGTATGCGGATAGCGGGCCTCGGATGGGATGAAAAACTGTTTTTT. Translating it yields CASSMRIAGLGWDEKLFF.